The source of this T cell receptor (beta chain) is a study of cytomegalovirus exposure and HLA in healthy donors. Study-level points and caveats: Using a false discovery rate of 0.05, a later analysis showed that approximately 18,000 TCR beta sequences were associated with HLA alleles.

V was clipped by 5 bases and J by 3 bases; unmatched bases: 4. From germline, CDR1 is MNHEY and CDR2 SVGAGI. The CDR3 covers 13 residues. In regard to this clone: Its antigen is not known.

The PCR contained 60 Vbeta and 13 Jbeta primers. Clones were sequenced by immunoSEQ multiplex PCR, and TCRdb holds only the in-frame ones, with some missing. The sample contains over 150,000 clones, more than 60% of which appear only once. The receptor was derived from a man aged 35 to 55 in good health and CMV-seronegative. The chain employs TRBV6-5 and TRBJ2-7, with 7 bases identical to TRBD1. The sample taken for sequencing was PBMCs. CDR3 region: CASSQGTDYEQYF. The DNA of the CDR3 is TGTGCCAGCAGTCAAGGGACAGACTACGAGCAGTACTTC.